This T cell receptor (beta chain) emerged from a study of cytomegalovirus exposure and HLA in healthy donors. Study summary: As released early, the data held some 85 million unique TCRs from HLA-typed donors. Study-level findings and limits: Later on, an analysis showed TCR association rates differing by HLA locus, with DRB1 the most and HLA-C the fewest.

Healthy bone marrow donors made up the donor group. Germline lookup yields CDR1 ENHRY and CDR2 SYGVKD. This CDR3 spans 11 amino acids. V was shortened by 4 bases and J by 6 bases, with 7 bases between the two germline ends. PCR amplification relied on 60 Vbeta primers (plus 13 Jbeta primers). Data came from immunoSEQ multiplex PCR; TCRdb stores just in-frame clones and leaves some out. The sample records roughly 140,000 clones, around 81% being singletons. As for this clone: Its cognate antigen is unknown.

V gene TRBV10-3 combines with J gene TRBJ2-7, with D tentatively TRBD2 (6 bases). This receptor was taken from a male donor in good health and CMV-seronegative. Sequenced material: PBMCs. The CDR3 DNA reads as TGTGCCATCAGTGTGGGGGGCGAGCAGTACTTC. Protein product: CAISVGGEQYF.